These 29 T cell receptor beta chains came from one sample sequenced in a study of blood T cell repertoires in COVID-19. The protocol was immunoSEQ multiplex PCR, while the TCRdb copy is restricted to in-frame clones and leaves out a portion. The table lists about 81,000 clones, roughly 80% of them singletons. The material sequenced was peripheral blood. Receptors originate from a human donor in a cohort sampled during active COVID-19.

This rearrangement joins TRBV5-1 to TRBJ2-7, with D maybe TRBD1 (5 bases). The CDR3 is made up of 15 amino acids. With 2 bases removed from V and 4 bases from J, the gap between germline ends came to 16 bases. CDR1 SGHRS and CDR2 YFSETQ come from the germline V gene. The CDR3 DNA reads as TGCGCCAGCAGCTTATGGGCAGGGAAGGCATACGAGCAGTACTTC. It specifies CASSLWAGKAYEQYF.

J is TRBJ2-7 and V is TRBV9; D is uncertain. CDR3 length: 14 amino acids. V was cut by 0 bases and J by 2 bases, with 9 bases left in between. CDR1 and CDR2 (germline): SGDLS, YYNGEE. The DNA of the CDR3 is TGTGCCAGCAGCGTAGCCAACGGTCCCTACGAGCAGTACTTC. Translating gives CASSVANGPYEQYF.

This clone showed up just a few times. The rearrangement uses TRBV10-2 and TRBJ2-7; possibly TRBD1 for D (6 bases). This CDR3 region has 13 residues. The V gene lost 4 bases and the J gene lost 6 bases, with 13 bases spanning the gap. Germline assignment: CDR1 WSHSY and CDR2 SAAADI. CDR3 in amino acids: CASSALTGFEQYF. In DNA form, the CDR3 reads TGCGCCAGCAGTGCCCTAACAGGGTTCGAGCAGTACTTC.

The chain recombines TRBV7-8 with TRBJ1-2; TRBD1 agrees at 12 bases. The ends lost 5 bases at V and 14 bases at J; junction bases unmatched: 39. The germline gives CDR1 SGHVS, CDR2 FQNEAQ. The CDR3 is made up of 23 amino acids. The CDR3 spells CASSPHPRGTGGGLWLETYSRTF. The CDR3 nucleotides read TGTGCCAGCAGCCCCCACCCTCGTGGGACAGGGGGCGGACTATGGCTGGAAACCTACAGTCGGACCTTC.

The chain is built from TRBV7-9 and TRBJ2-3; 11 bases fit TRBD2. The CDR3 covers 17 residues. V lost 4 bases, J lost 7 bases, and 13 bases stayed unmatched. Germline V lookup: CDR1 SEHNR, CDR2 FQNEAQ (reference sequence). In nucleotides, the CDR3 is TGTGCCAGCAGCTCCCTAGCGGGGGGACCAGCTGAGAATACGCAGTATTTT. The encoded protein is CASSSLAGGPAENTQYF.

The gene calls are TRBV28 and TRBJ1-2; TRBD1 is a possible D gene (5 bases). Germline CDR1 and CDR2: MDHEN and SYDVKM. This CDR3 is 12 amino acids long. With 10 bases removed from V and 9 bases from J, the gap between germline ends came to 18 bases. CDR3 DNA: TGTGCCACCGGTGTTTGGCAGGGAAGCTACACCTTC. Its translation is CATGVWQGSYTF.

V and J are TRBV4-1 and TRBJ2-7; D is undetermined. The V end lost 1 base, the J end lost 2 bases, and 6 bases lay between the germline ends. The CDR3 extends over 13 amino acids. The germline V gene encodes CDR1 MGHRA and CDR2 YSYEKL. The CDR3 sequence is CASSQGPTYEQYF. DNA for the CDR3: TGCGCCAGCAGCCAAGGGCCAACCTACGAGCAGTACTTC.

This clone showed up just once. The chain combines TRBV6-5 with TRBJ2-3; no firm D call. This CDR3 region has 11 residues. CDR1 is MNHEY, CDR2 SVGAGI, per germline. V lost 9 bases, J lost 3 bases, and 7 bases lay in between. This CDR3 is CARRTTDTQYF. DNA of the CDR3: TGTGCCAGAAGAACAACAGATACGCAGTATTTT.

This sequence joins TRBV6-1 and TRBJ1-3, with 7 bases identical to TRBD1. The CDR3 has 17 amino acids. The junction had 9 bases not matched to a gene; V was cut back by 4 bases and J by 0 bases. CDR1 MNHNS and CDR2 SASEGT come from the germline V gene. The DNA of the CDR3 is TGTGCCAGCAGTGGGGGACAGTACTTTAGCTCTGGAAACACCATATATTTT. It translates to CASSGGQYFSSGNTIYF.

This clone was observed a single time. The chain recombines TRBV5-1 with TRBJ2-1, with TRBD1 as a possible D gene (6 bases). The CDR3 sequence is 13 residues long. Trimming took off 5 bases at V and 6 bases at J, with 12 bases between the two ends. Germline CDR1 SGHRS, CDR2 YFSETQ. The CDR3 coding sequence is TGCGCCAGCAGTCAGGGGTTCGCCAATGAGCAGTTCTTC. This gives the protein CASSQGFANEQFF. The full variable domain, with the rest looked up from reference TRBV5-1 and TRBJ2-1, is KAGVTQTPRYLIKTRGQQVTLSCSPISGHRSVSWYQQTPGQGLQFLFEYFSETQRNKGNFPGRFSGRQFSNSRSEMNVSTLELGDSALYLCASSQGFANEQFFGPGTRLTVL.

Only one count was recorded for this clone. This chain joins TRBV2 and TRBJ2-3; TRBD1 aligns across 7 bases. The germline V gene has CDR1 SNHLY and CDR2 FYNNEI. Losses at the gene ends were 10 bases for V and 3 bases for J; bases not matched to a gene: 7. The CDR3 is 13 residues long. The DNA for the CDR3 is TGTGCCATTCCGGGACAGATGACAGATACGCAGTATTTT. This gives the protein CAIPGQMTDTQYF.

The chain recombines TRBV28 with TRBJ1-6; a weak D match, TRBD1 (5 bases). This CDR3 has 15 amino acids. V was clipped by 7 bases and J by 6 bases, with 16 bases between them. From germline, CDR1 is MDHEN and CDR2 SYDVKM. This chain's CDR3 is CASKLGGSPNSPLHF. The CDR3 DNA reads TGTGCCAGCAAGCTGGGGGGGTCCCCTAATTCACCCCTCCACTTT.

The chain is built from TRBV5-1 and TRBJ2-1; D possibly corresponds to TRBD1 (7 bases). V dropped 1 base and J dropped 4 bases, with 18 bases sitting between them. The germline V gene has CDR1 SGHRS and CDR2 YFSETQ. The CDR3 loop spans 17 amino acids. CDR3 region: CASSLSPAGGGYNEQFF. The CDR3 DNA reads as TGCGCCAGCAGCTTGTCCCCCGCAGGGGGAGGATACAATGAGCAGTTCTTC.

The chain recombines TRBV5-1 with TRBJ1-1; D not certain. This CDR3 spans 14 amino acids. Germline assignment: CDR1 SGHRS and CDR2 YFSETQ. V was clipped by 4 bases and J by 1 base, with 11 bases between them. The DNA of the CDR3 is TGCGCCAGCAGCCGCTTCAGTGGGAACACTGAAGCTTTCTTT. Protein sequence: CASSRFSGNTEAFF.

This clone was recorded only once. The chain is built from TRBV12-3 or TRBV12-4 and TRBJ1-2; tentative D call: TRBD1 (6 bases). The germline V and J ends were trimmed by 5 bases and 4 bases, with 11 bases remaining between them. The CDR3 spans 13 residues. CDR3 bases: TGTGCCAGCAGTACACAGGGTCCCTATGGCTACACCTTC. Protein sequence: CASSTQGPYGYTF.

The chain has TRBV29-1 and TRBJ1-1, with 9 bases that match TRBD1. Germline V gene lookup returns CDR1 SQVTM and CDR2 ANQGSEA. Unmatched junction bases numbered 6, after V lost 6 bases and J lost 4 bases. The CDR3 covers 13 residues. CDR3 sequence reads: CSVDQDRGTEAFF. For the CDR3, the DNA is TGCAGCGTAGACCAGGACAGGGGCACTGAAGCTTTCTTT.

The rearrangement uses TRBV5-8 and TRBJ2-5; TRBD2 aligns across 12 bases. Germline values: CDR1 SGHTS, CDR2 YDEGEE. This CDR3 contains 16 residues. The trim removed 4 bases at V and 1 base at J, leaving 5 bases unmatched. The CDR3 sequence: CASSPWTSGAQETQYF. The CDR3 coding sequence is TGTGCCAGCAGCCCATGGACTAGCGGGGCCCAAGAGACCCAGTACTTC. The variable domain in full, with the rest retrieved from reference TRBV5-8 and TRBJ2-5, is EAGVTQSPTHLIKTRGQQATLRCSPISGHTSVYWYQQALGLGLQFLLWYDEGEERNRGNFPPRFSGRQFPNYSSELNVNALELEDSALYLCASSPWTSGAQETQYFGPGTRLLVL.

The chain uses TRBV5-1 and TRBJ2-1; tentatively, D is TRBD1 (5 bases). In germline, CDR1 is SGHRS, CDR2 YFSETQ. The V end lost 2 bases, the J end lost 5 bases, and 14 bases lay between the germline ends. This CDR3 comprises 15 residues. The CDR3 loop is CASSLDSPIHNEQFF. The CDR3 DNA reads TGCGCCAGCAGCTTAGACAGCCCAATCCACAATGAGCAGTTCTTC.

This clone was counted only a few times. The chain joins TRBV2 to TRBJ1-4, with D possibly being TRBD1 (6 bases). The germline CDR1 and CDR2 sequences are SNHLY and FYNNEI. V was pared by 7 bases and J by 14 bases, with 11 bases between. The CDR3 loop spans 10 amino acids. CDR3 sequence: CASKGQRLFF. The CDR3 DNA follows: TGTGCCAGCAAAGGACAGAGGCTGTTTTTT.

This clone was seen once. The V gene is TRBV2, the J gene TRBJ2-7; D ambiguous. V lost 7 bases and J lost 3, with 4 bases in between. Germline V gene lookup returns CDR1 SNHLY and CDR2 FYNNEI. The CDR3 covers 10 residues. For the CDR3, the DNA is TGTGCCAGCACTATCTACGAGCAGTACTTC. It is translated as CASTIYEQYF.

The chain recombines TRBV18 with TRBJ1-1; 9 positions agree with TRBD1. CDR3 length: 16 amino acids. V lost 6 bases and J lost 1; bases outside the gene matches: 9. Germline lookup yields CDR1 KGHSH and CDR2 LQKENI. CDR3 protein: CASSVDRGWGNTEAFF. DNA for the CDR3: TGTGCCAGCTCGGTCGACAGGGGGTGGGGGAACACTGAAGCTTTCTTT.

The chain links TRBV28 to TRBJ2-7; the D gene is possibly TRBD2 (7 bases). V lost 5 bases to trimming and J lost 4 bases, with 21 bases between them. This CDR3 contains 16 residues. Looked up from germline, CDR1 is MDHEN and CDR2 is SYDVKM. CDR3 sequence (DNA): TGTGCCAGCAGTCGGAGGGGGGGCCCATTACAGTACGAGCAGTACTTC. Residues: CASSRRGGPLQYEQYF.

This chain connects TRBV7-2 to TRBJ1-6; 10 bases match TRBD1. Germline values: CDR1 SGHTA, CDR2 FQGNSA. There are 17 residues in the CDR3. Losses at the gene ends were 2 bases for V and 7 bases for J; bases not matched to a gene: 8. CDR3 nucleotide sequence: TGTGCCAGCAGCTTATTAGGGACAGGGGACAACAATTCACCCCTCCACTTT. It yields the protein CASSLLGTGDNNSPLHF.

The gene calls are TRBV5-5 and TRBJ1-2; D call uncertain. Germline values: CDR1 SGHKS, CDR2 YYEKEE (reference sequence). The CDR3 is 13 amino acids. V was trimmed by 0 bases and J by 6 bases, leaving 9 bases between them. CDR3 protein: CASSLAFGDGYTF. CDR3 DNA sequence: TGTGCCAGCAGCTTGGCCTTCGGGGATGGCTACACCTTC.

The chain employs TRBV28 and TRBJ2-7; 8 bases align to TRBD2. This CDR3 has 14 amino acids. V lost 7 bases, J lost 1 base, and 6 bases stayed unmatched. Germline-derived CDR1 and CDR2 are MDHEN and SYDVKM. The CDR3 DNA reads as TGTGCCAGCAATAAAGCTAGCGGGTCCTACGAGCAGTACTTC. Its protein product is CASNKASGSYEQYF.

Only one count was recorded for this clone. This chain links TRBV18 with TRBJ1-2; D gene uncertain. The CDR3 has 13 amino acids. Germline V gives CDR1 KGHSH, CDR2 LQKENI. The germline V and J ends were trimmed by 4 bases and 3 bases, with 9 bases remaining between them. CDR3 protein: CASSLAQDYGYTF. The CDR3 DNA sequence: TGTGCCAGCTCACTTGCCCAGGACTATGGCTACACCTTC.

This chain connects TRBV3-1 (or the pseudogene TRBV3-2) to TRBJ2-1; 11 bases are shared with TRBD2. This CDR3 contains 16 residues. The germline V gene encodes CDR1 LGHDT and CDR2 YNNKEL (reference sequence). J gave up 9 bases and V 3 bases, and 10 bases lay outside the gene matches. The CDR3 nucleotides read TGTGCCAGCAGCCAGGGACTAGCGGAGACGGGGGGTGAGCAGTTCTTC. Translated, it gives CASSQGLAETGGEQFF.

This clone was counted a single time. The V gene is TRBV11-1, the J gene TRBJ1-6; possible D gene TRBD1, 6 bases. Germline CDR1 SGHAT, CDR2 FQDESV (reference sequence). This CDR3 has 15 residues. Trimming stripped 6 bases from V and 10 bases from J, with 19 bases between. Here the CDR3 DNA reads TGTGCCAGCAGGCGAAGGGGGTCAGGTCAATCACCCCTCCACTTT. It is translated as CASRRRGSGQSPLHF.

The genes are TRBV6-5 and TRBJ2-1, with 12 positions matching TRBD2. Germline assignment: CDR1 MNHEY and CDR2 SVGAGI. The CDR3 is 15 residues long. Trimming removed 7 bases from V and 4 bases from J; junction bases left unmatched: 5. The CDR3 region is CASTPSGGAYNEQFF. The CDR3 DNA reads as TGTGCCAGCACTCCTAGCGGGGGGGCATACAATGAGCAGTTCTTC.